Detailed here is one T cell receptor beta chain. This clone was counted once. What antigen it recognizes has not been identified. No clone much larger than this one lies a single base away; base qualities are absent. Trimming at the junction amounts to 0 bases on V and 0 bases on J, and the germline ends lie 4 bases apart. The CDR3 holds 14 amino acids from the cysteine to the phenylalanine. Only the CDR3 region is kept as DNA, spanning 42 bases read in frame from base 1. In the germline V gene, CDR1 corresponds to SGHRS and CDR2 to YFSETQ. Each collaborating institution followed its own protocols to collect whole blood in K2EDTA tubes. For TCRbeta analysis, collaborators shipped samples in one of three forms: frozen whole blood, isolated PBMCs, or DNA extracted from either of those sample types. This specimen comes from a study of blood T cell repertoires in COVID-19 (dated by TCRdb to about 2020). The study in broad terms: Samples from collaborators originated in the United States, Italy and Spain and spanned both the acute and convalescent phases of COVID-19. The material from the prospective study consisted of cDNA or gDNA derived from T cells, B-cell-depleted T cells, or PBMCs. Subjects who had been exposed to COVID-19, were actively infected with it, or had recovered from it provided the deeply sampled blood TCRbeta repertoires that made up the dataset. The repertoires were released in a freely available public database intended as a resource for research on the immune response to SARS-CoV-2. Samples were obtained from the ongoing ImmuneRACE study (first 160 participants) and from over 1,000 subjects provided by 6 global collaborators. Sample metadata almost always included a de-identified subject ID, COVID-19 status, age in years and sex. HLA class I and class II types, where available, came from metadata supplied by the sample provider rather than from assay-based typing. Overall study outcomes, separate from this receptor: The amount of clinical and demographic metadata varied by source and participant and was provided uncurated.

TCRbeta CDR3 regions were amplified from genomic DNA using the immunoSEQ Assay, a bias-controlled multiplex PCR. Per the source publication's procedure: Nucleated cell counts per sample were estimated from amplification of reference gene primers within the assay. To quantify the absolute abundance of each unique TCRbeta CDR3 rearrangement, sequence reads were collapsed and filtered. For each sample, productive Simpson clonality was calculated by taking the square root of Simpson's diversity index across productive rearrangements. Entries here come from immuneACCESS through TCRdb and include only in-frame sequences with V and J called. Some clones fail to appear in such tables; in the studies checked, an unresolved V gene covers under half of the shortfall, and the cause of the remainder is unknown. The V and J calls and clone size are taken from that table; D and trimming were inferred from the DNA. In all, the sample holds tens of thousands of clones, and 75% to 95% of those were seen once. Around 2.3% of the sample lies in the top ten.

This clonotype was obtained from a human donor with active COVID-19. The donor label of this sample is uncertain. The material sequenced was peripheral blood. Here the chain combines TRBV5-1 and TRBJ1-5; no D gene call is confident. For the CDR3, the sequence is CASSLGYSNQPQHF. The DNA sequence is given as TGCGCCAGCAGCTTGGGTTATAGCAATCAGCCCCAGCATTTT.